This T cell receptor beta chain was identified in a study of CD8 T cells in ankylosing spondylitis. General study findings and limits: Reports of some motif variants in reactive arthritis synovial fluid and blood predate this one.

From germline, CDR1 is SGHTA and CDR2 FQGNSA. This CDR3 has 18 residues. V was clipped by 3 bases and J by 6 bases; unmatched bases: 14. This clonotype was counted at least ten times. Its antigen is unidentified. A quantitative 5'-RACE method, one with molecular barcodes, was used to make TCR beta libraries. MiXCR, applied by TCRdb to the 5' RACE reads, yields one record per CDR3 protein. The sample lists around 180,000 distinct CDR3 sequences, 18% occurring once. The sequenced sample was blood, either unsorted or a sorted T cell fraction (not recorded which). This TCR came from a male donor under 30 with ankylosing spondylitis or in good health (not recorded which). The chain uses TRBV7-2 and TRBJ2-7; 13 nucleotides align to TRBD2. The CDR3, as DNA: TGTGCCAGCAGCTTCTTGGGTTTAGGTGGGACTAGCGGGACCGAGCAGTACTTC. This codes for CASSFLGLGGTSGTEQYF.